This T cell receptor beta chain was identified in a study of CD8 T cells in Susac syndrome. The V gene lost 3 bases and the J gene lost 3 bases, with 8 bases spanning the gap. The CDR3 contains 13 residues. Per germline, CDR1 MNHEY and CDR2 SMNVEV (reference sequence). CD8+ and CD4+ T cells from blood underwent TCR beta sequencing. CD8+ and CD4+ T cells were negatively isolated; TEMRA cells were FACS-enriched. RNA amounts of 0.5 to 1 ug underwent reverse transcription with random hexamers. The immunoSEQ assay covered 54 Vbeta and 13 Jbeta segments for CDR3. Via MiXCR, TCRdb re-called the immunoSEQ multiplex PCR reads, giving one row per CDR3 protein. The table includes approximately 100,000 distinct CDR3 sequences, roughly 97% detected once.

The chain carries TRBV27 and TRBJ1-2; D gene ambiguous. The sample was CD4+ T cells from PBMCs. The clonotype was recovered from a human donor in good health. The CDR3 sequence: CASSFRWDYGYTF. For the CDR3, the DNA is TGTGCCAGCAGTTTCCGCTGGGACTATGGCTACACCTTC.